This T cell receptor beta chain was sequenced for a study of T-cell reconstitution after alpha-beta-depleted transplantation in children. This clonotype occurred a few times. Trimming removed 1 base from V and 5 bases from J, with 7 bases in between. CDR3 size: 12 residues. Germline lookup yields CDR1 SGHRS and CDR2 YFSETQ. Using unique molecular identifiers, the investigators prepared the TCRbeta library. TCRdb re-called the PCR reads through MiXCR, storing one row per CDR3 protein. The sample contains some 500,000 distinct CDR3 sequences, around 16% of which appear only once. V is TRBV5-1 and J is TRBJ2-7; unclear D gene. The material sequenced was PBMCs from the stem cell graft donor, taken from the stem cell graft. This clonotype was sampled from a human donor who donated a stem cell graft to a child with acute lymphoblastic leukemia. DNA of the CDR3: TGCGCCAGCAGCTTGTCTGGGAACGAGCAGTACTTC. Residues: CASSLSGNEQYF.